This TCR beta chain was identified during a study of cytomegalovirus exposure and HLA in healthy donors. Overall study results and limits: Analyzed later, most CMV-associated TCR beta chains appeared HLA-restricted. In a later analysis, an Asian-associated ancestry cluster reportedly showed fewer N-insertions than the 666-donor mean.

This clone was seen a handful of times. Antigen: not known. This PCR relied on a set of 60 Vbeta primers and 13 Jbeta primers. Authors' methods: The count from a later analysis was 65 million to 90 million unique TCR beta chains, 9.5 million to 11 million of them shared. Some clones are missing from TCRdb's copy, which holds only in-frame ones; the method was immunoSEQ multiplex PCR. Clone size and V and J calls were adopted from that table, with D and trimming inferred from the DNA. Found here are some 150,000 clones, 75% to 80% of them singletons; the top ten hold 3.5% to 5%. Each donor's status was that of a healthy bone marrow donor. The TCR comes from a man aged 18 to 29 in good health and CMV-seronegative. Sequencing was performed on PBMCs.

The CDR3 DNA follows: TGTGCCAGTAGTTTGCCCCCTTCGGCAGGCGGGAATCAGCCCCAGCATTTT. This sequence encodes CASSLPPSAGGNQPQHF. This chain joins TRBV19 and TRBJ1-5; D ambiguous. Trimming stripped 5 bases from V and 4 bases from J, with 21 bases between. This CDR3 has 17 residues. Germline CDR1 and CDR2: LNHDA and SQIVND (reference sequence). The full variable domain, rest sourced from reference TRBV19 and TRBJ1-5, is DGGITQSPKYLFRKEGQNVTLSCEQNLNHDAMYWYRQDPGQGLRLIYYSQIVNDFQKGDIAEGYSVSREKKESFPLTVTSAQKNPTAFYLCASSLPPSAGGNQPQHFGDGTRLSIL.